This T cell receptor beta chain stems from a study of blood T cell repertoires in COVID-19. Study-level information: Samples of COVID-19 (acute and convalescent) were obtained from the United States, Italy and Spain. T cells, B-cell-depleted T cells, or PBMCs provided the cDNA or gDNA that served as material.

Under the authors' procedure: Counts of nucleated cells, estimated from reference gene primer amplification, were obtained. Libraries were prepared by immunoSEQ multiplex PCR; TCRdb keeps only in-frame clonotypes and omits some of them. That table furnishes V, J and clone size, whereas the DNA furnished D and trimming. The data show some 350,000 clones, 65% to 85% seen once. This CDR3 has 15 residues. Germline assignment: CDR1 KGHDR and CDR2 SFDVKD. The V end lost 3 bases, the J end lost 5 bases, and 13 bases lay between the germline ends. The chain has TRBV24-1 and TRBJ1-5, with D possibly TRBD1 on 5 matching bases. This clonotype was sampled from a man aged 25-40 years with active or convalescent COVID-19. Sequencing was carried out using peripheral blood. This CDR3 is CATSDTPGQDQPQHF. The CDR3 DNA is TGTGCCACCAGTGATACCCCAGGGCAGGATCAGCCCCAGCATTTT.